This T cell receptor (beta chain) came from a study of early T cells in non-severe SARS-CoV-2 infection (dated by TCRdb to about 2021). About the investigation overall: TCR sequencing used bulk RNA from unsorted whole blood, so alpha and beta chains could not be paired.

On the study overall, not on this receptor specifically: VDJdb matching was skewed toward anti-spike CD8 responses, so virus-specific expansions were likely underestimated and private and CD4 specificities were missed.

The study was a case-control design nested within a healthcare worker cohort in London, UK, with weekly nasopharyngeal swab PCR tests and blood sampling. Between 23 and 31 March 2020, the week of the UK lockdown, healthcare workers were enrolled and then followed up weekly for as long as 16 weeks. This clonotype was counted at least ten times. Its antigen is currently not known. Base qualities are not provided; no much larger clone lies one nucleotide away. The library was produced with 5' RACE. The instrument was a NextSeq 500. To correct for sequencing error and PCR bias, the TCR library protocol tagged individual cDNA molecules with unique molecular identifiers. Both TCR alpha and beta chains were sequenced, and tight co-correlation was observed between alpha and beta sequence abundances in each sample. Concerning the study's data processing: Decombinator V4 was used to annotate TCR sequences for V gene, J gene and CDR3. TCRs were defined as expanded if a significant change between any two time points was detected under a Poisson model with p below 0.0001. TCR abundances were normalised to the total number of TCRs sequenced per sample and were expressed as counts per million. MAIT TCRs were defined by TRAV1-2 paired with TRAJ12, TRAJ20 or TRAJ33, and iNKT TCRs by TRAV10 paired with TRAJ18. VDJdb, accessed 1 November 2021, was searched for CMV, EBV and SARS-CoV-2 annotated TCRs, with TCRs annotated for multiple antigens excluded. The public reads were reanalyzed by TCRdb: fastp trimming at Q25, MiXCR alignment, in-frame beta chains only. Each entry merges the rows of one CDR3 protein and shows their most common DNA and genes. The authors' filters were not applied to this entry. Here the sample has about 23,000 distinct CDR3 sequences; about 5.1% occur a single time. The leading ten clones occupy around 10% of the sample.

The cysteine opens and the phenylalanine closes a CDR3 of 15 amino acids. Only the CDR3 region is kept as DNA, spanning 45 bases read in frame from base 1. The germline V gene provides CDR1 SGHTA and CDR2 FQGTGA. V drops 5 bases and J drops 4 bases, leaving 17 bases in between. Sequenced input: whole blood. The receptor's source is an adult who was a healthcare worker with PCR-confirmed SARS-CoV-2 infection or an uninfected control (not recorded which). The rearranged segments are TRBV7-3 and TRBJ2-5; the D gene may be TRBD1 or TRBD2, since each aligns over 5 bases. The CDR3 amino acid sequence is: CASSTTGTPLETQYF. Here is the DNA: TGTGCCAGCAGCACAACCGGGACCCCGCTAGAGACCCAGTACTTC.